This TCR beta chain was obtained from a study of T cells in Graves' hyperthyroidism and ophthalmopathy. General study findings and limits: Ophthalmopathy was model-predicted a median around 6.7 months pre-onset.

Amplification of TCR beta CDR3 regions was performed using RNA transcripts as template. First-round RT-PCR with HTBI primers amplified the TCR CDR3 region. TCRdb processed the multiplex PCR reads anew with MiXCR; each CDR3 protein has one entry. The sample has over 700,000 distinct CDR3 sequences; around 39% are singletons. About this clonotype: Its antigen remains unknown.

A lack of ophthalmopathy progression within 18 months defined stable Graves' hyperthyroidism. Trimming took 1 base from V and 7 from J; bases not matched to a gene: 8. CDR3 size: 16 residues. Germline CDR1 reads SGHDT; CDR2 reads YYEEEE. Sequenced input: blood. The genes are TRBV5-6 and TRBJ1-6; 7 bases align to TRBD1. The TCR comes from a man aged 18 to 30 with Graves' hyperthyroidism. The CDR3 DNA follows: TGTGCCAGCAGCTTGCGTAGGACAGGCCTCAATTCACCCCTCCACTTT. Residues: CASSLRRTGLNSPLHF.